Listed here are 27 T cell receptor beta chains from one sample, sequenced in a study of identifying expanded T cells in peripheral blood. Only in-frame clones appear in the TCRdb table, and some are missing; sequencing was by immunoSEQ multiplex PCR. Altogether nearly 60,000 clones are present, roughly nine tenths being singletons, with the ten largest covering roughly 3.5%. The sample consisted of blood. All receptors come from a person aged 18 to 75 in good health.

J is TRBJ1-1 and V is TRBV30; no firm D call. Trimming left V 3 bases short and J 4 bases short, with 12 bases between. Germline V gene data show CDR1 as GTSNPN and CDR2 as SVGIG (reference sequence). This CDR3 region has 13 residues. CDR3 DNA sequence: TGTGCCTGGAGAGGATCCTACTTCACTGAAGCTTTCTTT. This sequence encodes CAWRGSYFTEAFF.

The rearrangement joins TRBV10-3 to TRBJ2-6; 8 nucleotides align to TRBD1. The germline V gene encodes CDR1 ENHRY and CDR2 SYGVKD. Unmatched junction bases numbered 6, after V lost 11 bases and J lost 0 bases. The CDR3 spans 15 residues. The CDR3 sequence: CAVGQGISGANVLTF. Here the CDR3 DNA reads TGTGCCGTCGGACAGGGCATCTCTGGGGCCAACGTCCTGACTTTC.

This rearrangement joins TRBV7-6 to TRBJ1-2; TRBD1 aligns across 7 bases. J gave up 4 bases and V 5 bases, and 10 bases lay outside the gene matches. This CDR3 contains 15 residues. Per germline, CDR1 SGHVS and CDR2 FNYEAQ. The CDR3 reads CASSLRDSGAYGYTF. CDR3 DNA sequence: TGTGCCAGCAGCCTCAGGGACAGTGGAGCCTATGGCTACACCTTC.

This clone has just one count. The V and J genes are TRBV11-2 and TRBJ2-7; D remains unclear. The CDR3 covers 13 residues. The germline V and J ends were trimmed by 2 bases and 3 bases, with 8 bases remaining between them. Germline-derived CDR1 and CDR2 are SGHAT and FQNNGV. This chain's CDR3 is CASSLTHSYEQYF. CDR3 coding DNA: TGTGCCAGCAGCTTAACCCACAGCTACGAGCAGTACTTC.

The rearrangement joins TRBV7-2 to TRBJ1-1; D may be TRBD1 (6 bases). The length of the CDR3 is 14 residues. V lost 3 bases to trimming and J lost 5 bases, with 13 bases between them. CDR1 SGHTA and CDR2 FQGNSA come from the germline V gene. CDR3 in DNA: TGTGCCAGCAGCTTTTTTCCAGGGACAACTGAAGCTTTCTTT. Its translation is CASSFFPGTTEAFF.

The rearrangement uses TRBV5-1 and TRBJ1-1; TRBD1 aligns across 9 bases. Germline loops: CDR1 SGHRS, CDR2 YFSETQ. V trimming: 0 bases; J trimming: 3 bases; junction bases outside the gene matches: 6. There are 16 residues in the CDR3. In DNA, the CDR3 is TGCGCCAGCAGCTTGGGAGGGACAGGGCGGGACACTGAAGCTTTCTTT. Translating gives CASSLGGTGRDTEAFF.

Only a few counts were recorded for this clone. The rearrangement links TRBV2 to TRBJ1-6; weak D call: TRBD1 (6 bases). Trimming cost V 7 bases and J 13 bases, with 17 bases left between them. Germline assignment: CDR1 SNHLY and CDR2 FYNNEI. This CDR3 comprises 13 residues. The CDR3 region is CASTKQGRGPLHF. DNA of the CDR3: TGTGCCAGCACTAAACAGGGACGGGGGCCCCTCCACTTT.

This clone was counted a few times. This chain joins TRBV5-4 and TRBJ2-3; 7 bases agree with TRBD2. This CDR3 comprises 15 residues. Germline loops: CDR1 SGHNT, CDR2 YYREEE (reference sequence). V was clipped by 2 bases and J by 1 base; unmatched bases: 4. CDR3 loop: CASSLGLAGTDTQYF. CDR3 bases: TGTGCCAGCAGCTTAGGGCTAGCGGGCACAGATACGCAGTATTTT.

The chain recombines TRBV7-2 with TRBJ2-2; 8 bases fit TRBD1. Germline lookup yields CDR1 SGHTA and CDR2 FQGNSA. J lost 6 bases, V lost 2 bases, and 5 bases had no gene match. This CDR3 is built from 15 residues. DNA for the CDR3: TGTGCCAGCAGCTTATTGGCGACAGGGGCCGGGGAGCTGTTTTTT. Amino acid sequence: CASSLLATGAGELFF.

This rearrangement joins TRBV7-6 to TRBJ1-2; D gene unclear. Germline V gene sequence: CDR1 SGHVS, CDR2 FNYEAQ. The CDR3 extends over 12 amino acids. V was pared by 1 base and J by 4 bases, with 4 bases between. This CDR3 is CASSLEGYGYTF. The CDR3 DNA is TGTGCCAGCAGCTTAGAGGGCTATGGCTACACCTTC.

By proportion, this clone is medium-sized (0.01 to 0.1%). In DNA, the CDR3 is TGTGCCTCGAAGGGGACAGGGGGTAATTCACCCCTCCACTTT. Translated: CASKGTGGNSPLHF. This sequence joins TRBV30 and TRBJ1-6; 11 bases fit TRBD1. V shed 7 bases and J 6 bases; nucleotides not matched to a gene: 5. Germline-derived CDR1 and CDR2 are GTSNPN and SVGIG (reference sequence). This CDR3 has 14 residues.

The CDR3 DNA sequence: TGTGCCAGCAGGGGGACAGGGAGGAGTGAGCAGTTCTTC. It specifies CASRGTGRSEQFF. J is TRBJ2-1 and V is TRBV6-1, with TRBD1 matching 9 bases. Germline V CDR1 and CDR2: MNHNS, SASEGT. The CDR3 totals 13 residues. Losses at the gene ends were 6 bases for V and 9 bases for J; bases not matched to a gene: 6.

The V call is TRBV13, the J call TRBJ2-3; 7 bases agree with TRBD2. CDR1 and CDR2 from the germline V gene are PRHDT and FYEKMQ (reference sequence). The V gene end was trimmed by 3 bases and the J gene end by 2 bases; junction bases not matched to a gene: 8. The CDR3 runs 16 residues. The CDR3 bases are TGTGCCAGCAGCTTTCGAGCCGGGACTATCACAGATACGCAGTATTTT. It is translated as CASSFRAGTITDTQYF. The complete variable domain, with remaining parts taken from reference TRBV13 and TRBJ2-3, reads AAGVIQSPRHLIKEKRETATLKCYPIPRHDTVYWYQQGPGQDPQFLISFYEKMQSDKGSIPDRFSAQQFSDYHSELNMSSLELGDSALYFCASSFRAGTITDTQYFGPGTRLTVL.

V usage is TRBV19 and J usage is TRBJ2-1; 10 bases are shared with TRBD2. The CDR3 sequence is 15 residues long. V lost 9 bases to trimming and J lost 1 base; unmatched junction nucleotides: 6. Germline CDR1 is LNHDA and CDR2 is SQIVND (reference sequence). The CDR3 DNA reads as TGTGCCAGCAGACGGACTAGCGGTTCCTACAATGAGCAGTTCTTC. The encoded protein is CASRRTSGSYNEQFF. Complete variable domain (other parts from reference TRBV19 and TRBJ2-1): DGGITQSPKYLFRKEGQNVTLSCEQNLNHDAMYWYRQDPGQGLRLIYYSQIVNDFQKGDIAEGYSVSREKKESFPLTVTSAQKNPTAFYLCASRRTSGSYNEQFFGPGTRLTVL.

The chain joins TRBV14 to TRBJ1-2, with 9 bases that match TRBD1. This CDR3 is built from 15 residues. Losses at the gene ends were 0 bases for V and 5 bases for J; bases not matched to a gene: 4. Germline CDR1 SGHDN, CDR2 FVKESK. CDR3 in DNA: TGTGCCAGCAGCCAAGAAGCCGGGACAGGGTATGGCTACACCTTC. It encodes CASSQEAGTGYGYTF.

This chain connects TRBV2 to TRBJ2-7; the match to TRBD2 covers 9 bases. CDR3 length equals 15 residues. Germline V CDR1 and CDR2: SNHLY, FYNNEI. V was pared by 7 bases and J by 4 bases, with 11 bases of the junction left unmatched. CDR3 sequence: CASKGASGVQYEQYF. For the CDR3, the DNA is TGTGCCAGCAAGGGGGCTAGCGGGGTGCAATACGAGCAGTACTTC.

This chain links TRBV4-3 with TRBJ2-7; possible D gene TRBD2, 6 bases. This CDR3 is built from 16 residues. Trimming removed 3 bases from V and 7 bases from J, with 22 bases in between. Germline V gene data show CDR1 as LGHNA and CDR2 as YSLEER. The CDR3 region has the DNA TGCGCCAGCAGCCAGGGAAGGGACTTGATGTTATGGGAGCAGTACTTC. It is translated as CASSQGRDLMLWEQYF.

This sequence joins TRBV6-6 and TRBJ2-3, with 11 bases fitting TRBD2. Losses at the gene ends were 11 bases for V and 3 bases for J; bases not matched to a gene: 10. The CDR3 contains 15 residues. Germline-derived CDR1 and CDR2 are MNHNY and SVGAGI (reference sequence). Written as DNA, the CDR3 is TGTGCCGGGACGTCGGTAGCGGGGGGGACAGATACGCAGTATTTT. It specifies CAGTSVAGGTDTQYF.

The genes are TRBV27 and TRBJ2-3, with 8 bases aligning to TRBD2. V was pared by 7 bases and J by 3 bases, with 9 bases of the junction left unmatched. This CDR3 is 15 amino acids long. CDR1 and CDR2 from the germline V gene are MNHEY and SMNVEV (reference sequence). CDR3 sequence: CASTPRGGWTDTQYF. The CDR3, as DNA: TGTGCCAGCACACCCCGGGGGGGCTGGACAGATACGCAGTATTTT.

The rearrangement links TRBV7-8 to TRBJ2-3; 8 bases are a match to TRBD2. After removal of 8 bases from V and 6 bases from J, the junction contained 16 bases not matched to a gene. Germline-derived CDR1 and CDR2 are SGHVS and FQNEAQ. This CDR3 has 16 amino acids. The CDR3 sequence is CASGSGRAALFDTQYF. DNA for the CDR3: TGTGCCAGCGGTTCCGGGAGGGCCGCACTTTTTGATACGCAGTATTTT.

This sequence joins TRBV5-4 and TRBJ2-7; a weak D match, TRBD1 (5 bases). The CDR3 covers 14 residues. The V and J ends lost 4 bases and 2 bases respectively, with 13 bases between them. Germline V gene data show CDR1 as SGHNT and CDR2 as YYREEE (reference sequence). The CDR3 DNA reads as TGTGCCAGCAGCATCCGACAGAACCCCTACGAGCAGTACTTC. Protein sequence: CASSIRQNPYEQYF.

The chain's CDR3 is CASSQDKSGANHSNQPQHF. The CDR3 DNA reads TGTGCCAGCAGCCAAGATAAATCAGGGGCAAACCATAGCAATCAGCCCCAGCATTTT. The V and J genes are TRBV14 and TRBJ1-5; the D gene is possibly TRBD1 (6 bases). The CDR3 is 19 residues long. The V gene lost 0 bases and the J gene lost 0 bases, with 18 bases spanning the gap. CDR1 and CDR2 (germline): SGHDN, FVKESK.

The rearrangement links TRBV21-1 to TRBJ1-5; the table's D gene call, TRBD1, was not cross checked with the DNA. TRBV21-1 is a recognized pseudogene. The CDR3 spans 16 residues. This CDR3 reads CASSRRRDRGEQPQHF. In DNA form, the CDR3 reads TGTGCCAGCAGCCGCCGCCGGGACAGGGGAGAACAGCCCCAGCATTTT.

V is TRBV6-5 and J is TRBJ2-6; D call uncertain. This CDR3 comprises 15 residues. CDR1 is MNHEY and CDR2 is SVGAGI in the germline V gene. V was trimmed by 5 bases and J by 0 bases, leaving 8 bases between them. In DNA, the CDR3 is TGTGCCAGCAGTCTCTTTCGCTCTGGGGCCAACGTCCTGACTTTC. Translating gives CASSLFRSGANVLTF.

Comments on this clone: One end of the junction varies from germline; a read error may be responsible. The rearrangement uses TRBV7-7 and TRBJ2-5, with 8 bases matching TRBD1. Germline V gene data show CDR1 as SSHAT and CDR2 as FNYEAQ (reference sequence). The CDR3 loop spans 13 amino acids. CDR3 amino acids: CASSLTGAETQYF. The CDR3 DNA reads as TGTGCTAGCAGCTTGACAGGGGCAGAGACCCAGTACTTC.

CDR3 amino acids: CATSRAYGTSGEQYF. For the CDR3, the DNA is TGTGCCACCAGCAGAGCCTACGGGACTAGCGGCGAGCAGTACTTC. The chain employs TRBV15 and TRBJ2-7; 11 bases match TRBD2. The CDR3 extends over 15 amino acids. The germline CDR1 and CDR2 sequences are LNHNV and YYDKDF (reference sequence). V gave up 1 base and J gave up 6 bases; unmatched junction bases: 5. The whole variable domain, remainder taken from reference TRBV15 and TRBJ2-7, is DAMVIQNPRYQVTQFGKPVTLSCSQTLNHNVMYWYQQKSSQAPKLLFHYYDKDFNNEADTPDNFQSRRPNTSFCFLDIRSPGLGDTAMYLCATSRAYGTSGEQYFGPGTRLTVT.

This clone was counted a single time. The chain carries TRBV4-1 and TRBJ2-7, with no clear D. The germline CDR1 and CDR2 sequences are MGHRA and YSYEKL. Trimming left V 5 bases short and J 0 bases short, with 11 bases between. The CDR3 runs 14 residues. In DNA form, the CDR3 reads TGCGCCAGCAGCGCAGACTCAAGCTCCTACGAGCAGTACTTC. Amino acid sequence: CASSADSSSYEQYF.